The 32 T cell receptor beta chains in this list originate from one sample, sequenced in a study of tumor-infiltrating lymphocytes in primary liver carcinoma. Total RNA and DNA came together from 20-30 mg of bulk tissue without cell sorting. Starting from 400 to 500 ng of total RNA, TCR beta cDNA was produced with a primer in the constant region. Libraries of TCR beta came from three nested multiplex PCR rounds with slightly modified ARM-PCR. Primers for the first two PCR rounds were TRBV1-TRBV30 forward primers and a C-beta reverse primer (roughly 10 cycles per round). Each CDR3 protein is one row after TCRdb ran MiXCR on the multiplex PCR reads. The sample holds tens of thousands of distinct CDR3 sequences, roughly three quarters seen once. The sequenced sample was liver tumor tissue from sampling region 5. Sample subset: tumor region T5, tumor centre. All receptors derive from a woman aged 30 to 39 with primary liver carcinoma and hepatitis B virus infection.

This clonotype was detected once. CDR3 residues: CTSNWGLAAPYEQYF. Written as DNA, the CDR3 is TGTACTAGCAACTGGGGACTAGCCGCACCTTACGAGCAGTACTTC. The rearrangement uses TRBV7-9 and TRBJ2-7, with 9 bases aligning to TRBD2. The CDR3 totals 15 residues. Per the germline V gene, CDR1 is SEHNR and CDR2 is FQNEAQ (reference sequence). The complete variable domain, with remaining parts taken from reference TRBV7-9 and TRBJ2-7, reads DTGVSQNPRHKITKRGQNVTFRCDPISEHNRLYWYRQTLGQGPEFLTYFQNEAQLEKSRLLSDRFSAERPKGSFSTLEIQRTEQGDSAMYLCTSNWGLAAPYEQYFGPGTRLTVT.

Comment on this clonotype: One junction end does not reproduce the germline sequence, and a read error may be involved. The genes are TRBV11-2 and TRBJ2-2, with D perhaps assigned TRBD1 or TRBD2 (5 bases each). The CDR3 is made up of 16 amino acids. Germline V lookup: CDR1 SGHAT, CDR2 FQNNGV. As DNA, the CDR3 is TGTGCCAGCAGCTTAGCTGGGTTCGCGAATGCCGGGGACCTGTTTTTT. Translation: CASSLAGFANAGDLFF. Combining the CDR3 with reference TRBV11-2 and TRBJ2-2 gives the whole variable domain EAGVAQSPRYKIIEKRQSVAFWCNPISGHATLYWYQQILGQGPKLLIQFQNNGVVDDSQLPKDRFSAERLKGVDSTLKIQPAKLEDSAVYLCASSLAGFANAGDLFFGEGSRLTVL.

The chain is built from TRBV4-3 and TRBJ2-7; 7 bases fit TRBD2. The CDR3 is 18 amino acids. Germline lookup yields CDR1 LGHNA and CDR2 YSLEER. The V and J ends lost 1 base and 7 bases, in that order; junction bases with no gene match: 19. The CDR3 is CASSQAVTGGHINHEQYF. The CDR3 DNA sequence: TGCGCCAGCAGCCAAGCTGTGACGGGGGGTCACATTAACCATGAGCAGTACTTC.

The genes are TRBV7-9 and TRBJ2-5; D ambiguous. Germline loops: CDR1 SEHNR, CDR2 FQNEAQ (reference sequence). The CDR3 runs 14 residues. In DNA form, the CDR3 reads TGTACCCGCAGCTTATCGGGCGGCCAAGAGACCCAGTACTTC. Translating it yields CTRSLSGGQETQYF.

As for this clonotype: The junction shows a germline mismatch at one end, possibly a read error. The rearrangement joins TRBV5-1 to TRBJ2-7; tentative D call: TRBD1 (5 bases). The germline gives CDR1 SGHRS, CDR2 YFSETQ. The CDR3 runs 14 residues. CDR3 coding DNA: TGCGCCAGCAACTTGGACATGTTTCGGCAAGAGCAGTACTTT. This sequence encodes CASNLDMFRQEQYF.

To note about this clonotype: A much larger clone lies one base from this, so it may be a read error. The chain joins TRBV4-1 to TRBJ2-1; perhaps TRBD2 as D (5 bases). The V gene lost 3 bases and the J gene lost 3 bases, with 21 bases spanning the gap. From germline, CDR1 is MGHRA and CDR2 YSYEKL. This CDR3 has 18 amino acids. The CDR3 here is CASSHEPIGADYYNEQFF. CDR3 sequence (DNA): TGCGCCAGCAGCCATGAACCGATAGGCGCTGACTACTACAATGAGCAGTTCTTC.

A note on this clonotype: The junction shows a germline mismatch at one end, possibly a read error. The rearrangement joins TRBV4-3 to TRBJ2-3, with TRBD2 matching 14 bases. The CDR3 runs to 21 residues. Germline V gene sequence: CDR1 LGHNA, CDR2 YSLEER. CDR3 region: CASNQDPLTSGRAVTTDTQYF. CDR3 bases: TGCGCCAGCAACCAAGATCCCTTGACTAGCGGGAGGGCGGTGACGACAGATACGCAGTATTTT.

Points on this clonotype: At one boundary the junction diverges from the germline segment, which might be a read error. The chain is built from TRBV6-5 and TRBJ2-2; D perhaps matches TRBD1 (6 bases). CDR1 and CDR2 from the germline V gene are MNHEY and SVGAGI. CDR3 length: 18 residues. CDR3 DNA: TGTGCCATCAGTTACTCCCCAGGGGTCGTGAGCGGCACCGGGGAGCTCTTTTTT. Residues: CAISYSPGVVSGTGELFF.

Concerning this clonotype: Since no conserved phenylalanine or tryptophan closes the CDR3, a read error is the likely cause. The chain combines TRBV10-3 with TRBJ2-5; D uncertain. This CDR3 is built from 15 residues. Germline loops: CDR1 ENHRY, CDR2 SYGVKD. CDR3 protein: CAISESSTRQETQYY. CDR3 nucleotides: TGTGCCATTAGTGAGTCGTCTACCAGACAAGAGACCCAGTACTAC.

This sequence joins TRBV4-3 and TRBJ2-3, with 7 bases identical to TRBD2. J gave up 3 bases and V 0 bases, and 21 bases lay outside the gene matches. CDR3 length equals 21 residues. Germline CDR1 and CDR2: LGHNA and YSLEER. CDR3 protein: CASSQDSLTSGRAVTTDTQYF. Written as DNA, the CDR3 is TGCGCCAGCAGCCAAGACTCCTTAACCAGTGGGAGGGCGGTGACGACAGATACGCAGTATTTT.

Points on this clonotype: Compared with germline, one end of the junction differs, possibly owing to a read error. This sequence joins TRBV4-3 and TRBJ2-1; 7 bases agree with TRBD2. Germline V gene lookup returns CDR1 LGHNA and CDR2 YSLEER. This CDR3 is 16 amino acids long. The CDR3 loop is CAISQDWDYVYSEQFF. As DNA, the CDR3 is TGCGCCATCAGCCAAGATTGGGACTACGTCTACAGTGAGCAGTTCTTC.

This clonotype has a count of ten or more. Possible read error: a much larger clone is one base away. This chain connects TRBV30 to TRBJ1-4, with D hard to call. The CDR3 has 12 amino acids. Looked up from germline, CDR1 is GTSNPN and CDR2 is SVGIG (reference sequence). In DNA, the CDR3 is TGTGCCTGGAGTCATATCGATGAAGAACTGTTTTTT. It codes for CAWSHIDEELFF.

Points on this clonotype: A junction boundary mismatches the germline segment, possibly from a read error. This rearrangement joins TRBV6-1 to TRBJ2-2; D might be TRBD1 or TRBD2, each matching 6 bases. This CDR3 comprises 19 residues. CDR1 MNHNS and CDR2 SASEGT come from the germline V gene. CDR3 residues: CASSETLPGGAPNTGELFF. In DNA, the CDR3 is TGTGCCAGCAGTGAAACCCTACCCGGGGGCGCCCCGAATACCGGGGAGCTGTTTTTT.

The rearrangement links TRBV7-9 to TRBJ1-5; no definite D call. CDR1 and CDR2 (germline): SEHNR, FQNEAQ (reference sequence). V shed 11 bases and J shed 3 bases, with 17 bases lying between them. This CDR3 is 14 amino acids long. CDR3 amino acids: CAGGPPENNQPQHF. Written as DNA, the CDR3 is TGTGCCGGCGGCCCCCCGGAGAACAATCAGCCCCAGCATTTT.

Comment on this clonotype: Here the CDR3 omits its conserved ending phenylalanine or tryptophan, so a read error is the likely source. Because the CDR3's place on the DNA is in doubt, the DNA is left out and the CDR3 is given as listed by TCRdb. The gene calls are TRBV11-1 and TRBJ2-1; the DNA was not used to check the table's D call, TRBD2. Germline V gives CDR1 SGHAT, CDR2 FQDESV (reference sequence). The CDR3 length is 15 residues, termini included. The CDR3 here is CASRTGTSDYNEQFL.

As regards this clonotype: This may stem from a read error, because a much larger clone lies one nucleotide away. Here the CDR3 DNA reads TGTGCCAGGAGCCAAGATAGGGAAAAACTGTTTTTT. It codes for CARSQDREKLFF. The V call is TRBV4-2, the J call TRBJ1-4; D remains unclear. CDR3 length: 12 amino acids. CDR1 is LGHNA, CDR2 YNFKEQ, per germline.

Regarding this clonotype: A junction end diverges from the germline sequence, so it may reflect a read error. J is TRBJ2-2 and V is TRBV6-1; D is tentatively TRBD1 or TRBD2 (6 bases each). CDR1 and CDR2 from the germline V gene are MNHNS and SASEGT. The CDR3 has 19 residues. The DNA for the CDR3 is TGTACCAGCAGTGAAACCCTTCCCGGGGGCACCGCGGACACCGGGGAGCTGTTTTTT. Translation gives CTSSETLPGGTADTGELFF.

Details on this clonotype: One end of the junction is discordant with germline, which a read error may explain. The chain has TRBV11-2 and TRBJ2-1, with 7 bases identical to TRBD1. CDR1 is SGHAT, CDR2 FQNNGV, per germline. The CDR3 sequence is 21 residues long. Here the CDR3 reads CASNLEQGPRLERGHYNEQFF. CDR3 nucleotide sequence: TGTGCCAGCAACTTAGAACAGGGGCCGAGGCTGGAGAGGGGGCACTACAATGAGCAGTTCTTC.

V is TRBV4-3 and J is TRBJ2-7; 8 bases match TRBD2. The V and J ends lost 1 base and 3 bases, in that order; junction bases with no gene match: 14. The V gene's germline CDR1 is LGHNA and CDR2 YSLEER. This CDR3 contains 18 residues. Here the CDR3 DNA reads TGCGCCAGCAGCCAAGCTGTGGCGGGAGGTCACGTTAGCTACGAGCAGTACTTC. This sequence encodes CASSQAVAGGHVSYEQYF.

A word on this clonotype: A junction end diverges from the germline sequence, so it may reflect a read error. CDR3 loop: CGSSERFLVLRSNYSYTF. The CDR3 bases are TGTGGCAGTAGTGAACGGTTCCTGGTCCTTAGATCTAACTATAGCTACACCTTC. V usage is TRBV6-1 and J usage is TRBJ1-2; no clear D gene. There are 18 residues in the CDR3. Germline CDR1 is MNHNS and CDR2 is SASEGT.

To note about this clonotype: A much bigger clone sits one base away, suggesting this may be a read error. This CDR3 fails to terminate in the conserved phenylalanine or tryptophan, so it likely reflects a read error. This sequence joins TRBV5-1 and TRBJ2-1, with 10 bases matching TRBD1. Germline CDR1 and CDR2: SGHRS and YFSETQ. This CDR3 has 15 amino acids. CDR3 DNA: TGCACCAGCAGCTTGGGACAGGGGTCCTACAATGAGCAGTTCTCC. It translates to CTSSLGQGSYNEQFS.

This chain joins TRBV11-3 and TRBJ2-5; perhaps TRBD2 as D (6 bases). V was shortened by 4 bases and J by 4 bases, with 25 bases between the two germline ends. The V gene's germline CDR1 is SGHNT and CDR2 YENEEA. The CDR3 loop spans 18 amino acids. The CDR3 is CASSSGDSSQGVRETQYF. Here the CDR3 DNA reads TGTGCCAGCAGCTCGGGGGATTCTAGCCAGGGTGTCCGAGAGACCCAGTACTTC.

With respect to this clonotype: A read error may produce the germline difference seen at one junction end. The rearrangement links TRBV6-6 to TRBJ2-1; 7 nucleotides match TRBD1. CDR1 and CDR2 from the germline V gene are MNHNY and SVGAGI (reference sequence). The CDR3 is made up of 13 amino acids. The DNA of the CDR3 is TGTGTCAGCAGCAGGGGGAACCGCAATGAGCAGTTCTTC. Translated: CVSSRGNRNEQFF.

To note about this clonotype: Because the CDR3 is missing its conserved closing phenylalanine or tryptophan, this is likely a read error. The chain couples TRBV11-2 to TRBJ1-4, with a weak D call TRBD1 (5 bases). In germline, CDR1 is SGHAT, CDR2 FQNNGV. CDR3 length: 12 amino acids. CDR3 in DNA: TGTACCAGCAGCCCCTGGGGGGGGAAACTGTTTTCT. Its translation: CTSSPWGGKLFS.

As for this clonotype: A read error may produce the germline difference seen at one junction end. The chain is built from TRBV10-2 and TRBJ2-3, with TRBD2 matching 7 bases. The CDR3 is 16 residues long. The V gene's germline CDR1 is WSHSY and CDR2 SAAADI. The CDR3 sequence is CDSSEGAGLGTDTQYF. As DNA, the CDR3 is TGCGACAGCAGTGAGGGAGCGGGACTCGGCACAGATACGCAGTATTTT.

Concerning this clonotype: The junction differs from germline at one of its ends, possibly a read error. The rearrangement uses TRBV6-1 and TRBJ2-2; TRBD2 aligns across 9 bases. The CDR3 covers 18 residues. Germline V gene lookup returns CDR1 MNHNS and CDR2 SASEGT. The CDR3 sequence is CISSETLAGGANTGKLFF. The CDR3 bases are TGTATCAGCAGTGAAACATTGGCGGGAGGGGCGAACACCGGGAAGCTGTTTTTT.

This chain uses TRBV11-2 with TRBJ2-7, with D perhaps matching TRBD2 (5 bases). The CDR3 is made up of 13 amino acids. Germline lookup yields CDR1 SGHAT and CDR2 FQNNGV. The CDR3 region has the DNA TGTGCTAGCGTCCTGTCTAATGGATACGAGCAGTACTTC. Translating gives CASVLSNGYEQYF.

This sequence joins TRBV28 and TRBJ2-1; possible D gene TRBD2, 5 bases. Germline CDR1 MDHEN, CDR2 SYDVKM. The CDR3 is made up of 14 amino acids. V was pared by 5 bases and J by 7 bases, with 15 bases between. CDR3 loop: CASSRAPGLNEQFF. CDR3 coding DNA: TGTGCCAGCAGTCGCGCTCCGGGGTTAAATGAGCAGTTCTTC.

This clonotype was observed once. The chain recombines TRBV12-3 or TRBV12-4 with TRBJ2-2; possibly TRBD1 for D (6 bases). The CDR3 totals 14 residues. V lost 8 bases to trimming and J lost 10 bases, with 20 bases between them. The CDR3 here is CASRGGTRTPELFF. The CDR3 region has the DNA TGTGCCAGCCGGGGTGGGACACGAACACCGGAGCTGTTTTTT.

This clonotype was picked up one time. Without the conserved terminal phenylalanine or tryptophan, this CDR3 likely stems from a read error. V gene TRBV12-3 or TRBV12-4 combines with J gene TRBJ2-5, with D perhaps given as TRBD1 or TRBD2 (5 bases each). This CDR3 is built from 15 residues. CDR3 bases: TGCGCCAGCAGCACCTACTCAGGGAGCGAAGAGACCCAGTACTCC. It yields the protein CASSTYSGSEETQYS.

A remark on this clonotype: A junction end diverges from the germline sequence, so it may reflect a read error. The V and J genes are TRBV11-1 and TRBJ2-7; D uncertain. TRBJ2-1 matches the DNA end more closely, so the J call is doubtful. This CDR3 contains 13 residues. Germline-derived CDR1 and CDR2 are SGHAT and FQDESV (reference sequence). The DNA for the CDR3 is TGTGCCAGCAGGTTAGGATACCTACGCGAGCAGTTCTTC. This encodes CASRLGYLREQFF.

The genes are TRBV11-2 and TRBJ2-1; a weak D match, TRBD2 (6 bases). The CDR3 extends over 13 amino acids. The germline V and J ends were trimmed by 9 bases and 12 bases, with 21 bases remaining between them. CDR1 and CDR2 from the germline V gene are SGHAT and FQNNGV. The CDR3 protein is CASSGYSDSVQFF. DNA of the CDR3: TGTGCCAGTAGCGGTTACAGCGACAGTGTGCAGTTCTTC.